The clone carrying this T cell receptor beta chain was seen more than once but under ten times. Its specificity is not known. Arm-PCR of CDR3 regions and iRepertoire HTBI primers were the basis on which TCR beta libraries were built. TCRdb re-derived calls from the multiplex PCR reads in MiXCR, one entry per CDR3 protein. The sample consists of approximately 480,000 distinct CDR3 sequences, about a sixth of them appearing once. Time point denoted: newly diagnosed GD, antithyroid drugs for less than 3 months. PBMC-derived RNA was used for the TCR library. Each patient gave approximately 8.8 milliliters of EDTA-anticoagulated peripheral blood. The sample originates from a study of regulatory T cells in long-lasting Graves disease. Study-level findings and limits: Persistent patients shared more public clonotypes (over 2,500) than new patients (more than 900).

There are 17 residues in the CDR3. V lost 8 bases, J lost 9 bases, and 31 bases lay in between. In germline, CDR1 is MGHRA, CDR2 YSYEKL. The sample was also reused in another study, on T cells in Graves' hyperthyroidism and ophthalmopathy. From that study: A 13 V-J model separated ophthalmopathy from stable hyperthyroidism.

The specimen was peripheral blood mononuclear cells (PBMCs), collected at new diagnosis, from a patient treated with antithyroid drugs. The clonotype comes from a man aged 35 to 55 with Graves disease. The genes are TRBV4-1 and TRBJ2-5; D is uncertain. The CDR3 DNA is TGCGCCAGCCGCCGCCCTCTCACCGCCGCAACCAAGAGACCCCAGTACTTC. It yields the protein CASRRPLTAATKRPQYF.